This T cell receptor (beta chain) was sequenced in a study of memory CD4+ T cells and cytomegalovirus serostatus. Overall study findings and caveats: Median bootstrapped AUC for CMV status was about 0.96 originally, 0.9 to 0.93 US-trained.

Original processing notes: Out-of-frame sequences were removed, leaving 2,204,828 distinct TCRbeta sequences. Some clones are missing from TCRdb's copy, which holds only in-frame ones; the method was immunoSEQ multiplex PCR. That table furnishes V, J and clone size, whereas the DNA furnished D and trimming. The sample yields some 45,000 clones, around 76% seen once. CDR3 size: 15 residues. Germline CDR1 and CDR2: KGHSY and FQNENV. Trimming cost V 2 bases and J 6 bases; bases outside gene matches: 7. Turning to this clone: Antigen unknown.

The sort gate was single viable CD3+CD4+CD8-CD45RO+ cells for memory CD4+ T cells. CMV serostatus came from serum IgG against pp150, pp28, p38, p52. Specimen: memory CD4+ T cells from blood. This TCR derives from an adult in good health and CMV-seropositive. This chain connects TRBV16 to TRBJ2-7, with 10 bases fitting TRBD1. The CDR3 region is CASSQRWTGGGEQYF. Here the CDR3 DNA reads TGTGCCAGCAGCCAACGTTGGACAGGGGGAGGCGAGCAGTACTTC.